The text below deals with one T cell receptor (beta chain). Its antigen is not known. These data are taken from a study of shared clonotypes between healthy human individuals. Study conclusions and caveats: Researchers sampled blood only, noting tissue repertoires likely differ. Generation probabilities of non-shared clonotypes were lower (relative to those shared by all four donors).

CDR1 GTSNPN and CDR2 SVGIG come from the germline V gene (reference sequence). The CDR3 extends over 15 amino acids. V lost 2 bases and J 3 bases, leaving 13 bases between the germline ends. Measured with immunoSEQ multiplex PCR; TCRdb has only the in-frame clones, and not every one. Among under 1,100,000 clones listed, more than 65% were seen once. Sequenced sample: memory CD4+ T cells sorted from blood. Noted subset: CD45RA-negative fraction. The chain couples TRBV30 to TRBJ2-2; D may match TRBD1 or TRBD2 (5 bases each). The receptor was derived from a young man in good health. The CDR3, as DNA: TGTGCCTGGAGTTACCGGGACCGCGACACCGGGGAGCTGTTTTTT. Its translation: CAWSYRDRDTGELFF.